The 12 T cell receptor beta chains below come from one sample, sequenced in a study of T cells in Graves' hyperthyroidism and ophthalmopathy. TCR beta CDR3 region amplification was performed from RNA transcripts. HTBI primers drove first-round RT-PCR of the TCR CDR3. Each CDR3 protein is one row after TCRdb ran MiXCR on the multiplex PCR reads. The sample consists of 600,000 or so distinct CDR3 sequences, around 13% of them appearing once. Material for sequencing was blood. These receptors originate from a woman in her 50s with Graves' ophthalmopathy.

This clonotype showed up many times. This chain joins TRBV7-2 and TRBJ2-3; D is perhaps TRBD2 (6 bases). CDR3 length equals 14 residues. V was trimmed by 5 bases and J by 1 base, leaving 10 bases between them. CDR1 SGHTA and CDR2 FQGNSA come from the germline V gene. The CDR3 bases are TGTGCCAGCAGCAGGAGACTAGGCACAGATACGCAGTATTTT. Translation: CASSRRLGTDTQYF.

The chain joins TRBV6-1 to TRBJ2-5, with TRBD2 matching 12 bases. V was clipped by 5 bases and J by 5 bases; unmatched bases: 3. Looked up from germline, CDR1 is MNHNS and CDR2 is SASEGT. CDR3 length equals 14 residues. CDR3 loop: CASSRTSGTETQYF. CDR3 in DNA: TGTGCCAGCAGTAGGACTAGCGGGACGGAGACCCAGTACTTC.

This clonotype was detected ten times or more. V usage is TRBV11-2 and J usage is TRBJ1-5; tentative D call: TRBD1 (6 bases). Trimming took off 5 bases at V and 7 bases at J, with 12 bases between the two ends. The CDR3 runs 13 residues. The germline CDR1 and CDR2 sequences are SGHAT and FQNNGV. The CDR3 region has the DNA TGTGCCAGCAGCGAACAGGGAACACAGCCCCAGCATTTT. It translates to CASSEQGTQPQHF.

This clonotype was observed at least ten times. This chain connects TRBV10-3 to TRBJ2-1; 8 bases line up with TRBD2. CDR1 and CDR2 (germline): ENHRY, SYGVKD. Unmatched junction bases numbered 6, after V lost 1 base and J lost 7 bases. This CDR3 is 15 amino acids long. Here the CDR3 reads CAISELSGSDNEQFF. CDR3 bases: TGTGCCATCAGTGAGTTAAGCGGGAGCGATAATGAGCAGTTCTTC.

There are many counts of this clonotype. The CDR3 coding sequence is TGTGCCAGCAACATATACCTAACTAGCGGCTACACCTTC. Residues: CASNIYLTSGYTF. The chain is built from TRBV7-2 and TRBJ1-2; D is uncertain. V gave up 7 bases and J gave up 8 bases, with 17 bases separating them. Germline assignment: CDR1 SGHTA and CDR2 FQGNSA. This CDR3 has 13 amino acids. The complete variable domain, with remaining parts taken from reference TRBV7-2 and TRBJ1-2, reads GAGVSQSPSNKVTEKGKDVELRCDPISGHTALYWYRQSLGQGLEFLIYFQGNSAPDKSGLPSDRFSAERTGGSVSTLTIQRTQQEDSAVYLCASNIYLTSGYTFGSGTRLTVV.

This clonotype showed up just a few times. This sequence joins TRBV15 and TRBJ2-7; 10 bases are shared with TRBD1. Trimming at V came to 1 base and at J to 7 bases, leaving 7 bases not matched to a gene. The CDR3 covers 15 residues. Germline V gives CDR1 LNHNV, CDR2 YYDKDF (reference sequence). The CDR3 is CATSRARDRGEEQYF. The CDR3 region has the DNA TGTGCCACCAGCAGAGCCCGGGACAGGGGCGAGGAGCAGTACTTC.

The V gene is TRBV7-9, the J gene TRBJ2-1; 7 bases match TRBD1. Trimming cost V 3 bases and J 2 bases; bases outside gene matches: 7. The germline gives CDR1 SEHNR, CDR2 FQNEAQ (reference sequence). CDR3 size: 16 residues. The CDR3 DNA sequence: TGTGCCAGCAGCTTTCGACAGGGCAAGACCTACAATGAGCAGTTCTTC. Translating gives CASSFRQGKTYNEQFF.

The chain uses TRBV29-1 and TRBJ2-3; 7 bases fit TRBD2. CDR1 and CDR2 (germline): SQVTM, ANQGSEA. The V gene end was trimmed by 0 bases and the J gene end by 5 bases; junction bases not matched to a gene: 8. This CDR3 has 15 residues. CDR3 in DNA: TGCAGCGTTGAAGATTACCGGGAGGCGGTAGATACGCAGTATTTT. Its translation: CSVEDYREAVDTQYF.

This clonotype has just a few counts. The chain combines TRBV28 with TRBJ2-7; 10 positions agree with TRBD2. From germline, CDR1 is MDHEN and CDR2 SYDVKM. J lost 5 bases, V lost 0 bases, and 4 bases had no gene match. This CDR3 spans 15 amino acids. CDR3 residues: CASSLWTSGLHEQYF. The CDR3 DNA reads as TGTGCCAGCAGTTTATGGACTAGCGGGCTCCACGAGCAGTACTTC.

V gene TRBV24-1 combines with J gene TRBJ2-1; 10 bases line up with TRBD2. Germline loops: CDR1 KGHDR, CDR2 SFDVKD. With 3 bases clipped from V and 2 bases from J, the junction kept 15 bases outside the gene matches. The CDR3 is made up of 20 amino acids. CDR3 coding DNA: TGTGCCACCAGTGATAACGTGGAACTAGCGGGAAAATTTACCTACAATGAGCAGTTCTTC. Translation gives CATSDNVELAGKFTYNEQFF.

As concerns this clonotype: A much larger clonotype is one base distant, so this may be a read error. The chain recombines TRBV7-2 with TRBJ2-1; 12 nucleotides match TRBD2. Germline V gives CDR1 SGHTA, CDR2 FQGNSA. The CDR3 loop spans 18 amino acids. The V segment lost 2 bases and the J segment 4 bases; nucleotides outside the gene matches: 9. The CDR3 sequence is CASSLRDLLAGGYNEQFF. The CDR3 DNA follows: TGTGCCAGCAGCTTACGGGACCTCCTAGCGGGAGGGTACAATGAGCAGTTCTTC.

This clonotype has a handful of counts. The chain carries TRBV5-1 and TRBJ1-2; TRBD1 is a possible D gene (5 bases). CDR3 size: 15 residues. Germline CDR1 is SGHRS and CDR2 is YFSETQ. V lost 4 bases, J lost 0 bases, and 13 bases lay in between. The CDR3 DNA is TGCGCCAGCAGCGTGACTGACAGATCTAACTATGGCTACACCTTC. Amino acid sequence: CASSVTDRSNYGYTF.